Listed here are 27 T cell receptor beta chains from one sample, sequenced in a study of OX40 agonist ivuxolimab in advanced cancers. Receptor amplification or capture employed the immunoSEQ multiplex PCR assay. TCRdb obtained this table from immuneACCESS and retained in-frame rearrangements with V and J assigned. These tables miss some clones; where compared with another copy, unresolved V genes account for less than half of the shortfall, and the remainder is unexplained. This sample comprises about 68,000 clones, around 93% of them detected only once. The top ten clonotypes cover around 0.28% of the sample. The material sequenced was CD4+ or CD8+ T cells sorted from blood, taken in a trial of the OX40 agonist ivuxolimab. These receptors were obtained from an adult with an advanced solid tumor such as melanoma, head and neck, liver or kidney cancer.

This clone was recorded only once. The CDR3 DNA is TGTGCCAGCTCAAACAGGGACACCATATATTTT. This sequence encodes CASSNRDTIYF. This chain links TRBV18 with TRBJ1-3; D perhaps matches TRBD1 (6 bases). The V end was cut by 5 bases, the J end by 8 bases, with 7 bases between. The CDR3 totals 11 residues. Germline loops: CDR1 KGHSH, CDR2 LQKENI.

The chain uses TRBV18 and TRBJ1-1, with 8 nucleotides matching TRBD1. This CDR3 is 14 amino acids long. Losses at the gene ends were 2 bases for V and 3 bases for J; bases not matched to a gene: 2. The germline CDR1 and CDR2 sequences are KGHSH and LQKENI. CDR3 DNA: TGTGCCAGCTCACCAACAGGGGGTGACACTGAAGCTTTCTTT. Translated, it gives CASSPTGGDTEAFF.

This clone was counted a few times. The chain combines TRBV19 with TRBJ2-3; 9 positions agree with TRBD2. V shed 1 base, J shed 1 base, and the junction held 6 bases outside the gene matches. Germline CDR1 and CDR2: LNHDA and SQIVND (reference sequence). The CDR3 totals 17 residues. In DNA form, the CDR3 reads TGTGCCAGTAGTATAGTAGGCGGGAGGGCTGGCACAGATACGCAGTATTTT. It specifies CASSIVGGRAGTDTQYF.

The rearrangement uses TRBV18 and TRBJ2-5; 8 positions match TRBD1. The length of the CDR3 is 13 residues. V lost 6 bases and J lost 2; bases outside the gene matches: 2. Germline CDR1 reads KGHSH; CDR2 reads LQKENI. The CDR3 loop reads CASSGQVQETQYF. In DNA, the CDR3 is TGTGCCAGCTCGGGACAGGTGCAAGAGACCCAGTACTTC.

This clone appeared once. DNA for the CDR3: TGCGCCAGCAGCTCGCCTGCGGGGATCAGCAGGGAGCTGTTTTTT. Translating it yields CASSSPAGISRELFF. V gene TRBV5-1 combines with J gene TRBJ2-2; D is perhaps TRBD2 (6 bases). In germline, CDR1 is SGHRS, CDR2 YFSETQ. This CDR3 contains 15 residues. V was shortened by 3 bases and J by 9 bases, with 18 bases between the two germline ends.

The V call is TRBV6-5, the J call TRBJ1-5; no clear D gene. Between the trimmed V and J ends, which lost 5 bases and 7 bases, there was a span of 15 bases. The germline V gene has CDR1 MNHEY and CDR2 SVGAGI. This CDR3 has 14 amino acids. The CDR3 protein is CASSHERGSQPQHF. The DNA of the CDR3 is TGTGCCAGCAGTCACGAAAGAGGGTCCCAGCCCCAGCATTTT.

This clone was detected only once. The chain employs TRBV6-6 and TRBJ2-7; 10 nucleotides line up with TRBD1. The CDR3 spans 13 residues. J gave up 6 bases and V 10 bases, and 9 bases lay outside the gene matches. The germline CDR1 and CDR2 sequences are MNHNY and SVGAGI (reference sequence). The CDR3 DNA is TGTGCCACCCGGGGGACAGGGGTTCCCGAGCAGTACTTC. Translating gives CATRGTGVPEQYF.

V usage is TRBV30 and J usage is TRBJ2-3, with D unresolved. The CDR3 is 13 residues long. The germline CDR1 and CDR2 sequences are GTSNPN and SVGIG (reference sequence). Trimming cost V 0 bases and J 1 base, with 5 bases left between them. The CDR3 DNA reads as TGTGCCTGGAGTGTACGAGGCACAGATACGCAGTATTTT. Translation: CAWSVRGTDTQYF.

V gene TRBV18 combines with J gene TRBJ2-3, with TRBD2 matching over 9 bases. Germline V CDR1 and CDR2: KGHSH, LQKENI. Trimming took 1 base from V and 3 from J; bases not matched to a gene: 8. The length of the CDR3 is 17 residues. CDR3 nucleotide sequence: TGTGCCAGCTCACCACGGGGCGGGAGGGCCGAAACAGATACGCAGTATTTT. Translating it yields CASSPRGGRAETDTQYF.

CDR3 loop: CASKDASDNEQFF. CDR3 DNA: TGTGCCAGCAAAGACGCGTCCGACAATGAGCAGTTCTTC. This sequence joins TRBV19 and TRBJ2-1; no firm D call. Trimming took off 9 bases at V and 5 bases at J, with 14 bases between the two ends. CDR3 length equals 13 residues. Germline CDR1 LNHDA, CDR2 SQIVND (reference sequence).

In nucleotides, the CDR3 is TGTGCCAGCAGCCCATCAAACAAGCGGGAGGTCTTAGGGGAGCTGTTTTTT. This encodes CASSPSNKREVLGELFF. V usage is TRBV4-2 and J usage is TRBJ2-2, with TRBD2 matching 9 bases. Germline CDR1 is LGHNA and CDR2 is YNFKEQ. The CDR3 has 17 residues. Trimming cost V 4 bases and J 8 bases; bases outside gene matches: 14.

CDR3 coding DNA: TGTGCCAGCAGTGAGTGGACTAGCGGGGAAACCTACGAGCAGTACTTC. It is translated as CASSEWTSGETYEQYF. V gene TRBV6-4 combines with J gene TRBJ2-7; 12 nucleotides agree with TRBD2. The trim removed 3 bases at V and 2 bases at J, leaving 5 bases unmatched. The germline gives CDR1 MRHNA, CDR2 SNTAGT. The length of the CDR3 is 16 residues.

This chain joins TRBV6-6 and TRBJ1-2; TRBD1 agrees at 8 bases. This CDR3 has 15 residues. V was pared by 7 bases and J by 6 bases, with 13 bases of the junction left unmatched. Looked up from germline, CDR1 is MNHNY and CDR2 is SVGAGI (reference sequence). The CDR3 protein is CASNKAGTGGNGYTF. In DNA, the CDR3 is TGTGCCAGCAATAAAGCCGGGACAGGAGGCAATGGCTACACCTTC.

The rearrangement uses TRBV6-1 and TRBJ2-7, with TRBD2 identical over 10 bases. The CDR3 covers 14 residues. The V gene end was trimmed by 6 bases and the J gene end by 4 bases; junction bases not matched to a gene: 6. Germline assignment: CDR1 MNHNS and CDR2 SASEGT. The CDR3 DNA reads TGTGCCAGCAGCCCCGGGACTAGCGTTTACGAGCAGTACTTC. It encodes CASSPGTSVYEQYF.

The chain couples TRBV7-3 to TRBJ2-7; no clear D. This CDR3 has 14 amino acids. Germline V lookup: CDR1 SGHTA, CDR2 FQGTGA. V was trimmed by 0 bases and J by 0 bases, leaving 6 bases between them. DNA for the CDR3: TGTGCCAGCAGCTTAACGGCCCTCTCCTACGAGCAGTACTTC. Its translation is CASSLTALSYEQYF.

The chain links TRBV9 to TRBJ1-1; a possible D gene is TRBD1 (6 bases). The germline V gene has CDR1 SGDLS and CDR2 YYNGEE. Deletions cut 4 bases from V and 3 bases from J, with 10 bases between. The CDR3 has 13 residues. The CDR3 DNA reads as TGTGCCAGCAGCAGACAGGTTTACACTGAAGCTTTCTTT. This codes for CASSRQVYTEAFF.

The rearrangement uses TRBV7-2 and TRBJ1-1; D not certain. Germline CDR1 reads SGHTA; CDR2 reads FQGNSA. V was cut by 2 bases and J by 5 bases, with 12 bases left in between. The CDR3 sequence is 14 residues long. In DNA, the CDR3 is TGTGCCAGCAGCTTAACGGTTTCTCGGACTGAAGCTTTCTTT. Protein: CASSLTVSRTEAFF.

The CDR3 bases are TGTGCCATACGCAGGTCCGCTGGAAACACCATATATTTT. Encoded protein: CAIRRSAGNTIYF. The chain has TRBV6-9 and TRBJ1-3; D gene uncertain. V was cut by 10 bases and J by 2 bases, with 12 bases left in between. Germline lookup yields CDR1 MNHGY and CDR2 SVAAGI. The CDR3 length is 13 residues.

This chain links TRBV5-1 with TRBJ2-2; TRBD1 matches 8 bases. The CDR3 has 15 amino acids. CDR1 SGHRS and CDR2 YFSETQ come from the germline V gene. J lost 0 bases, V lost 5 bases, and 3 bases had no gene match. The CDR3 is CASRAGQANTGELFF. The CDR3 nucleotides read TGCGCCAGCAGGGCGGGACAGGCGAACACCGGGGAGCTGTTTTTT.

In DNA form, the CDR3 reads TGTGCCAGCAGGTTAACAGGGTTTAACGAGCAGTACTTC. Translated: CASRLTGFNEQYF. The rearrangement links TRBV5-6 to TRBJ2-7; tentative D call: TRBD1 (6 bases). CDR3 length: 13 residues. Trimming took 5 bases from V and 5 from J, leaving 14 bases between them. The germline V gene has CDR1 SGHDT and CDR2 YYEEEE.

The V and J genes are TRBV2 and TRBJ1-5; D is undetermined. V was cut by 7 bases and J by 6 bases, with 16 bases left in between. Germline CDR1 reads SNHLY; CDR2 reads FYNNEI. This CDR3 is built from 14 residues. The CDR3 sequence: CASNGFREGQPQHF. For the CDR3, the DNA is TGTGCCAGCAACGGTTTCCGTGAGGGTCAGCCCCAGCATTTT.

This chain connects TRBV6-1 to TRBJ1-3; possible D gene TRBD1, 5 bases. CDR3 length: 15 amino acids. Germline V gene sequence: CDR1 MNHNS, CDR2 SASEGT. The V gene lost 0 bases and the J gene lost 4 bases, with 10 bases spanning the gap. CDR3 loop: CASSEAGGTGNTIYF. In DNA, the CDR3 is TGTGCCAGCAGTGAAGCGGGAGGGACGGGAAACACCATATATTTT.

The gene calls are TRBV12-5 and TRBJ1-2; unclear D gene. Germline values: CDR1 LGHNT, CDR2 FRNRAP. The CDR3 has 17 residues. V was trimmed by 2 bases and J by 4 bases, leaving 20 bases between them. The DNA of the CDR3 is TGTGCTAGTGGTTTGCTTTCTGGAGGGCTTGAACTCTATGGCTACACCTTC. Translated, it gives CASGLLSGGLELYGYTF.

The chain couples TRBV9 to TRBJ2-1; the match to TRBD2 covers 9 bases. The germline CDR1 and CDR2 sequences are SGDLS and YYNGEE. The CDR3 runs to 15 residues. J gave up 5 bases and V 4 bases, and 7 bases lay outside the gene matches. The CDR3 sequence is CASSTIAGAHNEQFF. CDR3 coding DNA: TGTGCCAGCAGCACGATAGCGGGAGCCCACAATGAGCAGTTCTTC.

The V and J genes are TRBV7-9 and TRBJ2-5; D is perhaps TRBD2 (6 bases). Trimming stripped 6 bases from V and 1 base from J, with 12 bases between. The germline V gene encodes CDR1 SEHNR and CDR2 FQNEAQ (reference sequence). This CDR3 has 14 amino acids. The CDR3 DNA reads TGTGCCAGCAGTCGAAGCGGGCCCCAAGAGACCCAGTACTTC. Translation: CASSRSGPQETQYF.

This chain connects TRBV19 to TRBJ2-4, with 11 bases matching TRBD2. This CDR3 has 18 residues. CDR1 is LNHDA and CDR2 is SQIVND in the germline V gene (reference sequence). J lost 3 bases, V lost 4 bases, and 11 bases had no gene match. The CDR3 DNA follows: TGTGCCAGTAGTAACCCTAGCGGGAGGCCGGGGGACAAAAACATTCAGTACTTC. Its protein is CASSNPSGRPGDKNIQYF. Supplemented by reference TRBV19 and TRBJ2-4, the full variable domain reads DGGITQSPKYLFRKEGQNVTLSCEQNLNHDAMYWYRQDPGQGLRLIYYSQIVNDFQKGDIAEGYSVSREKKESFPLTVTSAQKNPTAFYLCASSNPSGRPGDKNIQYFGAGTRLSVL.

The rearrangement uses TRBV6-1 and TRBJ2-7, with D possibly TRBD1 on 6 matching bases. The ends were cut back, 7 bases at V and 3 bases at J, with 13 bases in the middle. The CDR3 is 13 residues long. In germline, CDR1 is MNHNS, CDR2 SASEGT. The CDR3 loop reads CASILNRDYEQYF. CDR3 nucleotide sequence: TGTGCCAGCATACTAAACAGGGACTACGAGCAGTACTTC.